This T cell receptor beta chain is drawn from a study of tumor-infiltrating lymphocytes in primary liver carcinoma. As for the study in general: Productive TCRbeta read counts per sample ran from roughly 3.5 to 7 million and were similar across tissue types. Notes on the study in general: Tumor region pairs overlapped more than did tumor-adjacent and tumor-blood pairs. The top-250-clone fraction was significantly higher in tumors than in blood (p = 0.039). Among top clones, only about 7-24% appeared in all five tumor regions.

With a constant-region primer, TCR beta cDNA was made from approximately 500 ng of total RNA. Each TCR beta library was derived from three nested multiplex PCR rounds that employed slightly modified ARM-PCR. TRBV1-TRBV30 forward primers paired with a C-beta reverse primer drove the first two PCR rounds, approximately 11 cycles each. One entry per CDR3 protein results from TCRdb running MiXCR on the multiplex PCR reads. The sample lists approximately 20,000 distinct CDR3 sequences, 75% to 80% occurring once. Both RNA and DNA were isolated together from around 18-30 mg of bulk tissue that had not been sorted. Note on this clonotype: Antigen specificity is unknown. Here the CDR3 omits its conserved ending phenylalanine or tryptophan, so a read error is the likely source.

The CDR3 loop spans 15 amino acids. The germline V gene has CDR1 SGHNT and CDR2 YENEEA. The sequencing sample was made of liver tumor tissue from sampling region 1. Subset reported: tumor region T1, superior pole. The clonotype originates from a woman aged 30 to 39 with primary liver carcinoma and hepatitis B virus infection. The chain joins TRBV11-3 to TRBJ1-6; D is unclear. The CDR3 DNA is TGTGCAAGCAGATTTAAGTGGAGCTATAATTCACCCCTCCACTAT. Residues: CASRFKWSYNSPLHY.